The 10 T cell receptor beta chains given below trace back to one sample, sequenced in a study of blood T cell repertoires in COVID-19. Clones were sequenced by immunoSEQ multiplex PCR, and TCRdb holds only the in-frame ones, with some missing. In the table there are about 80,000 clones, approximately 76% of which are singletons. The sequenced sample was peripheral blood. The source of these receptors is a man between 65 and 79 years old with active or convalescent COVID-19.

This sequence joins TRBV28 and TRBJ1-1; tentatively, D is TRBD1 (6 bases). V lost 6 bases and J 6 bases, leaving 11 bases between the germline ends. Germline CDR1 reads MDHEN; CDR2 reads SYDVKM. The CDR3 loop spans 12 amino acids. CDR3 loop: CASSGGQSEAFF. In DNA form, the CDR3 reads TGTGCCAGCAGCGGTGGACAGTCTGAAGCTTTCTTT.

The gene calls are TRBV30 and TRBJ2-7, with 11 bases identical to TRBD1. V lost 0 bases and J lost 6; bases outside the gene matches: 7. In germline, CDR1 is GTSNPN, CDR2 SVGIG (reference sequence). There are 15 residues in the CDR3. In DNA, the CDR3 is TGTGCCTGGAGTGTAAGTGGACAGGGGGCTGGCGAGCAGTACTTC. Translating it yields CAWSVSGQGAGEQYF.

J is TRBJ2-5 and V is TRBV30; D is unresolved. V dropped 2 bases and J dropped 4 bases, with 5 bases sitting between them. The V gene's germline CDR1 is GTSNPN and CDR2 SVGIG (reference sequence). This CDR3 comprises 11 residues. Written as DNA, the CDR3 is TGTGCCTGGAGTTCGCGAGAGACCCAGTACTTC. It specifies CAWSSRETQYF.

This clone was counted a few times. This same CDR3 is encoded by further DNA sequences in the sample. The chain uses TRBV7-9 and TRBJ2-7, with D possibly being TRBD1 (8 bases). V was clipped by 2 bases and J by 3 bases, with 11 bases between them. The CDR3 has 14 amino acids. Germline V gene data show CDR1 as SEHNR and CDR2 as FQNEAQ (reference sequence). This chain's CDR3 is CASSLTGGDYEQYF. CDR3 sequence (DNA): TGTGCCAGCAGCTTAACAGGGGGGGACTACGAGCAGTACTTC.

This chain joins TRBV4-1 and TRBJ1-5, with unresolved D. This CDR3 comprises 15 residues. The V gene lost 0 bases and the J gene lost 1 base, with 7 bases spanning the gap. Germline V gene lookup returns CDR1 MGHRA and CDR2 YSYEKL. CDR3 sequence reads: CASSQDGESNQPQHF. The CDR3 bases are TGCGCCAGCAGCCAAGACGGGGAAAGCAATCAGCCCCAGCATTTT.

The chain links TRBV7-9 to TRBJ1-1, with 8 bases that match TRBD1. The trim removed 3 bases at V and 5 bases at J, leaving 8 bases unmatched. The germline V gene encodes CDR1 SEHNR and CDR2 FQNEAQ (reference sequence). The CDR3 totals 15 residues. The CDR3 DNA follows: TGTGCCAGCAGCTTTCAGGGGGCCCTCGGAACTGAAGCTTTCTTT. Translating it yields CASSFQGALGTEAFF.

This clone has at least ten counts. V usage is TRBV10-3 and J usage is TRBJ2-3; the D gene is possibly TRBD2 (6 bases). The CDR3 spans 14 residues. Trimming removed 3 bases at V and 1 base at J, with 8 bases between. Germline values: CDR1 ENHRY, CDR2 SYGVKD. The chain's CDR3 is CAISDGGGTDTQYF. The CDR3 DNA follows: TGTGCCATCAGTGACGGGGGTGGCACAGATACGCAGTATTTT.

The rearrangement links TRBV2 to TRBJ2-1; D possibly corresponds to TRBD1 (6 bases). Germline assignment: CDR1 SNHLY and CDR2 FYNNEI. This CDR3 comprises 16 residues. Trimming cost V 1 base and J 4 bases, with 14 bases left between them. CDR3: CASSEGQGRGYNEQFF. The CDR3 nucleotides read TGTGCCAGCAGTGAAGGGCAGGGAAGGGGGTACAATGAGCAGTTCTTC.

Notes on this clone: Distinct nucleotide sequences in the sample also encode this CDR3. The J gene is TRBJ2-5, the V gene TRBV9, with D uncertain. From germline, CDR1 is SGDLS and CDR2 YYNGEE. Trimming left V 0 bases short and J 4 bases short, with 7 bases between. The CDR3 has 13 amino acids. The CDR3 loop reads CASSVALLETQYF. In DNA form, the CDR3 reads TGTGCCAGCAGCGTAGCTCTCCTAGAGACCCAGTACTTC.

The V and J genes are TRBV19 and TRBJ2-2; TRBD2 aligns across 9 bases. CDR1 is LNHDA and CDR2 is SQIVND in the germline V gene (reference sequence). Trimming cost V 6 bases and J 7 bases; bases outside gene matches: 6. CDR3 size: 14 residues. The CDR3 here is CASRGTSFSGELFF. Written as DNA, the CDR3 is TGTGCCAGTAGAGGGACTAGCTTCAGCGGGGAGCTGTTTTTT. Using reference TRBV19 and TRBJ2-2 for the parts outside the CDR3, the full variable domain is DGGITQSPKYLFRKEGQNVTLSCEQNLNHDAMYWYRQDPGQGLRLIYYSQIVNDFQKGDIAEGYSVSREKKESFPLTVTSAQKNPTAFYLCASRGTSFSGELFFGEGSRLTVL.